One sample yielded the 21 T cell receptor beta chains listed below, sequenced in a study of blood T cells in healthy people across ages. For the second PCR, which ran for roughly 6 to 12 cycles, a sample-barcoded 5' primer and a J-beta primer mix were used. TCRdb processed the 5' RACE reads anew with MiXCR; each CDR3 protein has one entry. This sample has approximately 800,000 distinct CDR3 sequences; about 62% occur once, and the top ten carry about 30%. Material: blood. All receptors come from a man aged 30 to 45 in good health.

The CDR3 spells CAISDYSGGAEETQYF. As DNA, the CDR3 is TGTGCCATCAGTGATTATAGCGGGGGGGCCGAAGAGACCCAGTACTTC. The chain couples TRBV10-3 to TRBJ2-5; 11 bases fit TRBD2. J gave up 3 bases and V 3 bases, and 6 bases lay outside the gene matches. The CDR3 covers 16 residues. Germline V lookup: CDR1 ENHRY, CDR2 SYGVKD.

This chain connects TRBV15 to TRBJ1-4, with D possibly being TRBD1 (6 bases). Germline CDR1 and CDR2: LNHNV and YYDKDF (reference sequence). This CDR3 is 17 amino acids long. V was trimmed by 6 bases and J by 3 bases, leaving 20 bases between them. The CDR3 nucleotides read TGTGCCACCAGACAGGGCCCCATAAAAAGTTCTAATGAAAAACTGTTTTTT. Amino acid sequence: CATRQGPIKSSNEKLFF.

The sample holds a few counts of this clonotype. This sequence joins TRBV6-2 or TRBV6-3 and TRBJ1-6; tentative D call: TRBD1 (6 bases). The V end was cut by 5 bases, the J end by 12 bases, with 17 bases between. There are 14 residues in the CDR3. CDR1 is MNHEY and CDR2 is SVGEGT in the germline V gene. DNA for the CDR3: TGTGCCAGCAGTCCCTCAGGGGCCAGATTACCCCTCCACTTT. The encoded protein is CASSPSGARLPLHF.

V gene TRBV28 combines with J gene TRBJ2-7, with D perhaps matching TRBD1 (6 bases). This CDR3 spans 14 amino acids. V was cut by 9 bases and J by 7 bases, with 22 bases left in between. Germline assignment: CDR1 MDHEN and CDR2 SYDVKM. CDR3 DNA sequence: TGTGCCAGTTTCCAAAGGGGGATCCATGGTGAGCAGTACTTC. Protein sequence: CASFQRGIHGEQYF.

The sample holds one count of this clonotype. At one boundary the junction diverges from the germline segment, which might be a read error. J is TRBJ2-7 and V is TRBV9; a possible D gene is TRBD2 (6 bases). Germline-derived CDR1 and CDR2 are SGDLS and YYNGEE. The CDR3 covers 13 residues. CDR3 nucleotides: TGTGCCGGCAGCCCAGGCCGGGGGTACGAGCAGTACTTC. Amino acids: CAGSPGRGYEQYF.

The chain combines TRBV27 with TRBJ1-2; D is ambiguous. Germline CDR1 reads MNHEY; CDR2 reads SMNVEV (reference sequence). The CDR3 length is 13 residues. V lost 6 bases and J lost 5, with 13 bases in between. The CDR3 is CASSPATAYGYTF. The DNA for the CDR3 is TGTGCCAGCAGCCCAGCAACGGCGTATGGCTACACCTTC.

The chain employs TRBV12-3 or TRBV12-4 and TRBJ1-5; D might be TRBD1 (5 bases). The V end lost 6 bases, the J end lost 7 bases, and 13 bases lay between the germline ends. CDR3 length equals 13 residues. The CDR3: CASSLLWGQPQHF. The CDR3 nucleotides read TGTGCCAGCAGCTTACTTTGGGGGCAGCCCCAGCATTTT.

The chain couples TRBV9 to TRBJ1-1; a possible D gene is TRBD1 (5 bases). Looked up from germline, CDR1 is SGDLS and CDR2 is YYNGEE. This CDR3 has 14 residues. V was cut by 0 bases and J by 7 bases, with 13 bases left in between. CDR3 sequence: CASSVVGVGSEAFF. CDR3 sequence (DNA): TGTGCCAGCAGCGTAGTGGGGGTCGGCAGTGAAGCTTTCTTT.

CDR3 DNA: TGTGCCAGCAGCCAAGACGTGGGACAGATCTACGAGCAGTACTTC. As protein: CASSQDVGQIYEQYF. The V and J genes are TRBV4-2 and TRBJ2-7, with 7 bases that match TRBD1. The V and J ends lost 0 bases and 3 bases, in that order; junction bases with no gene match: 5. This CDR3 has 15 amino acids. The V gene's germline CDR1 is LGHNA and CDR2 YNFKEQ.

The J gene is TRBJ1-2, the V gene TRBV13; no reliable D call. The CDR3 runs to 15 residues. Germline V gives CDR1 PRHDT, CDR2 FYEKMQ (reference sequence). The ends were cut back, 1 base at V and 2 bases at J, with 11 bases in the middle. CDR3 bases: TGTGCCAGCAGCTTAGCCCCCGCGATGAACTATGGCTACACCTTC. This encodes CASSLAPAMNYGYTF.

The table lists this clonotype with a few counts. The chain couples TRBV5-1 to TRBJ2-1; D unresolved. Germline V gene data show CDR1 as SGHRS and CDR2 as YFSETQ. V shed 0 bases and J shed 3 bases, with 10 bases lying between them. The CDR3 totals 15 residues. CDR3 in amino acids: CASSLDLPGYNEQFF. In nucleotides, the CDR3 is TGCGCCAGCAGCTTGGATCTTCCAGGCTACAATGAGCAGTTCTTC.

This sequence joins TRBV28 and TRBJ1-2; 8 nucleotides align to TRBD1. V was clipped by 11 bases and J by 8 bases; unmatched bases: 13. The CDR3 covers 13 residues. Germline V CDR1 and CDR2: MDHEN, SYDVKM. The CDR3 nucleotides are TGTGCCGCCGGTGGGCAGGGGGCGCGAGGCTACACCTTC. Protein sequence: CAAGGQGARGYTF.

Concerning this clonotype: A read error may produce the germline difference seen at one junction end. The chain links TRBV7-3 to TRBJ1-1; D gene unclear. CDR1 SGHTA and CDR2 FQGTGA come from the germline V gene. The CDR3 consists of 15 residues. The CDR3 DNA follows: TGTGTCAGCAGCTTAACCGCCGCGGGGAACACTGAAGCTTTCTTT. The encoded protein is CVSSLTAAGNTEAFF.

This clonotype was counted a few times. The chain combines TRBV7-9 with TRBJ2-5; D gene unclear. The CDR3 totals 12 residues. The V gene lost 8 bases and the J gene lost 5 bases, with 12 bases spanning the gap. Germline CDR1 is SEHNR and CDR2 is FQNEAQ (reference sequence). CDR3 nucleotide sequence: TGTGCCAGCCTGCTACAAGGGGAGACCCAGTACTTC. Translated, it gives CASLLQGETQYF.

In DNA form, the CDR3 reads TGCGCCAGCAGCGACACACGGAGCTCCTACGAGCAGTACTTC. Amino acid sequence: CASSDTRSSYEQYF. V usage is TRBV5-1 and J usage is TRBJ2-7; D is undetermined. The germline V gene has CDR1 SGHRS and CDR2 YFSETQ. This CDR3 has 14 residues. V was trimmed by 4 bases and J by 0 bases, leaving 11 bases between them. Looking up the rest from reference TRBV5-1 and TRBJ2-7 gives the full variable domain: KAGVTQTPRYLIKTRGQQVTLSCSPISGHRSVSWYQQTPGQGLQFLFEYFSETQRNKGNFPGRFSGRQFSNSRSEMNVSTLELGDSALYLCASSDTRSSYEQYFGPGTRLTVT.

About this clonotype: Germline and junction disagree at one end, which may indicate a read error. The chain links TRBV4-3 to TRBJ2-4; weak D call: TRBD2 (7 bases). Germline values: CDR1 LGHNA, CDR2 YSLEER. The CDR3 is made up of 13 amino acids. As DNA, the CDR3 is TGCGCCAACAGCCAAGTCACAGGGCGGGAGCAGTACTTC. The encoded protein is CANSQVTGREQYF.

The V call is TRBV27, the J call TRBJ1-6, with D unclear. V was cut by 4 bases and J by 7 bases, with 8 bases left in between. The CDR3 is made up of 13 amino acids. Germline V CDR1 and CDR2: MNHEY, SMNVEV (reference sequence). The CDR3 loop reads CASSWDINSPLHF. The CDR3 nucleotides read TGTGCCAGCAGTTGGGATATAAATTCACCCCTCCACTTT.

The CDR3 nucleotides read TGCGCCAGCAGCCAAGGGATTGACCCTAATACCTACGAGCAGTACTTC. Translated: CASSQGIDPNTYEQYF. The genes are TRBV4-3 and TRBJ2-7; no clear D gene. There are 16 residues in the CDR3. V dropped 1 base and J dropped 2 bases, with 15 bases sitting between them. From germline, CDR1 is LGHNA and CDR2 YSLEER.

This chain joins TRBV7-2 and TRBJ2-5, with 10 positions matching TRBD2. The CDR3 sequence is 14 residues long. CDR1 SGHTA and CDR2 FQGNSA come from the germline V gene. Trimming at V came to 5 bases and at J to 4 bases, leaving 4 bases not matched to a gene. The CDR3 region is CASSKLAGVETQYF. Here the CDR3 DNA reads TGTGCCAGCAGCAAGCTAGCGGGGGTAGAGACCCAGTACTTC.

The gene calls are TRBV5-1 and TRBJ1-6; D call uncertain. V gave up 0 bases and J gave up 6 bases, with 13 bases separating them. There are 16 residues in the CDR3. CDR1 and CDR2 (germline): SGHRS, YFSETQ. The CDR3 region has the DNA TGCGCCAGCAGCTTGGGTGTCAGTCAGACTAATTCACCCCTCCACTTT. This translates into CASSLGVSQTNSPLHF.

The genes are TRBV20-1 and TRBJ2-5, with no clear D. Germline-derived CDR1 and CDR2 are DFQATT and SNEGSKA (reference sequence). Between the trimmed V and J ends, which lost 7 bases and 7 bases, there was a span of 13 bases. The CDR3 has 11 residues. The CDR3 here is CSGGPVGTQYF. CDR3 bases: TGCAGTGGTGGCCCCGTCGGGACCCAGTACTTC.